Listed below are T cell receptor beta chains from one sample, sequenced in a study of cytomegalovirus exposure and HLA in healthy donors. Data came from immunoSEQ multiplex PCR; TCRdb stores just in-frame clones and leaves some out. The sample records roughly 300,000 clones, 70% to 90% being singletons. The sample comprised PBMCs. Source of these receptors: a woman aged 18-30 years in good health and CMV-seronegative. CDR3s include the opening cysteine and the closing phenylalanine or tryptophan. The D gene is left open where the match is weak. Size is omitted from some rows. Given values are once, few, many or a class for expanded clones.

J gene: TRBJ1-2; D gene: .; V gene: TRBV18; clone size: .; CDR3 DNA: TGTGCCAGCTCACCACAGGGGAAGGCTTATGGCTACACCTTC; CDR3 protein: CASSPQGKAYGYTF
J gene: TRBJ2-2; D gene: .; V gene: TRBV5-1; clone size: .; CDR3 DNA: TGCGCCAGCAGACGGAGGGACAGCGAGAACACCGGGGAGCTGTTTTTT; CDR3 protein: CASRRRDSENTGELFF
J gene: TRBJ2-7; D gene: TRBD1; V gene: TRBV4-3; clone size: .; CDR3 DNA: TGCGCCAGCAGCCATCAAACCGACAGGGACGGCGAGCAGTACTTC; CDR3 protein: CASSHQTDRDGEQYF
J gene: TRBJ2-7; D gene: .; V gene: TRBV6-1; clone size: .; CDR3 DNA: TGTGCCAGCACTTCGGACTGGGACGAGCAGTACTTC; CDR3 protein: CASTSDWDEQYF
J gene: TRBJ2-1; D gene: TRBD2; V gene: TRBV27; clone size: .; CDR3 DNA: TGTGCCAGCAGTCCAGCACCGGGACTAGCGGGATTTGAGCAGTTCTTC; CDR3 protein: CASSPAPGLAGFEQFF
J gene: TRBJ2-7; D gene: .; V gene: TRBV7-3; clone size: .; CDR3 DNA: TGTGCCAGCAGCTCTCGTATCTACGAGCAGTACTTC; CDR3 protein: CASSSRIYEQYF
J gene: TRBJ2-7; D gene: TRBD1; V gene: TRBV7-3; clone size: .; CDR3 DNA: TGTGCCAGCAGCCGCGACAGGGAGAAGCAGTACTTC; CDR3 protein: CASSRDREKQYF
J gene: TRBJ2-7; D gene: .; V gene: TRBV2; clone size: .; CDR3 DNA: TGTGCCAGCAGTGAAGCGCTTCGAGGCGCTCAGTACTTC; CDR3 protein: CASSEALRGAQYF
J gene: TRBJ2-7; D gene: .; V gene: TRBV5-6; clone size: .; CDR3 DNA: TGTGCCAGCAGCTTGGAGCGAAGCTACGAGCAGTACTTC; CDR3 protein: CASSLERSYEQYF
J gene: TRBJ2-3; D gene: .; V gene: TRBV9; clone size: .; CDR3 DNA: TGTGCCAGCAGCGTAGGGGGCAGTACTAGCACAGATACGCAGTATTTT; CDR3 protein: CASSVGGSTSTDTQYF
J gene: TRBJ1-1; D gene: .; V gene: TRBV5-6; clone size: .; CDR3 DNA: TGTGCCAGCAGCTTCTCAACTAACACTGAAGCTTTCTTT; CDR3 protein: CASSFSTNTEAFF
J gene: TRBJ2-1; D gene: TRBD2; V gene: TRBV5-6; clone size: .; CDR3 DNA: TGTGCCAGCAGCTTTCCGCGGGAGGGCCTCGATGAGCAGTTCTTC; CDR3 protein: CASSFPREGLDEQFF
J gene: TRBJ2-3; D gene: TRBD1; V gene: TRBV7-2; clone size: once; CDR3 DNA: TGTGCCAGCAGCCCGGGACAGAACACAGATACGCAGTATTTT; CDR3 protein: CASSPGQNTDTQYF
J gene: TRBJ2-7; D gene: .; V gene: TRBV28; clone size: .; CDR3 DNA: TGTGCCAGCAGTTTCGGGGCGGGAACCTACGAGCAGTACTTC; CDR3 protein: CASSFGAGTYEQYF
J gene: TRBJ2-3; D gene: TRBD2; V gene: TRBV18; clone size: once; CDR3 DNA: TGTGCCAGCTCACCATCCCTAGCGGGAAAGGCAGATACGCAGTATTTT; CDR3 protein: CASSPSLAGKADTQYF
J gene: TRBJ1-2; D gene: .; V gene: TRBV15; clone size: .; CDR3 DNA: TGTGCCACCAGCAGAGTGGGACATGAGGGCTACACCTTC; CDR3 protein: CATSRVGHEGYTF
J gene: TRBJ2-7; D gene: TRBD2; V gene: TRBV7-2; clone size: .; CDR3 DNA: TGTGCCAGCAGCTTAGGACCCGCCGGGACTAGCAGTTACGAGCAGTACTTC; CDR3 protein: CASSLGPAGTSSYEQYF
J gene: TRBJ2-1; D gene: .; V gene: TRBV4-3; clone size: .; CDR3 DNA: TGCGCCAGCAGCCAAGAACTGGGGCAGAACAATGAGCAGTTCTTC; CDR3 protein: CASSQELGQNNEQFF